This paragraph covers one T cell receptor beta chain sequence. Its cognate antigen is unknown. This entry is derived from a study of cytomegalovirus exposure and HLA in healthy donors. V was shortened by 3 bases and J by 2 bases, with 6 bases between the two germline ends. The CDR3 has 13 residues. The germline CDR1 and CDR2 sequences are LNHNV and YYDKDF (reference sequence). Study-wide results and limits: The study found most TCR sequences rare, yet found some public TCRs in many donors.

Profiling relied on immunoSEQ multiplex PCR, and the TCRdb table lists in-frame clones only, not all of them. The sample yields about 360,000 clones, approximately 90% seen once. The sample was PBMCs. V and J are TRBV15 and TRBJ2-3; D unclear. This clonotype originated in a woman in her late teens or twenties in good health and CMV-seronegative. The DNA for the CDR3 is TGTGCCACCAGCAGGTCAAACACAGATACGCAGTATTTT. Residues: CATSRSNTDTQYF.